The rows below give T cell receptor beta chains drawn from one sample of a study of blood T cells in healthy people across ages. TCRdb used MiXCR to reprocess the 5' RACE reads, holding one entry per CDR3 protein. The sample consists of roughly 1.4 million distinct CDR3 sequences, almost 60% of them appearing once. Sequences were obtained from blood. These TCRs come from a young man in good health. CDR3s leave out the opening cysteine and the closing phenylalanine or tryptophan. Each record gives: clone size, J gene, V gene, CDR3 protein. Not all rows give a size; the values are once, few, many and, for expanded clones, a class.

clone_size: few
j_call: TRBJ2-7
v_call: TRBV10-3
cdr3_aa: AISISGSEQY

clone_size: .
j_call: TRBJ1-2
v_call: TRBV7-2
cdr3_aa: ASSLGGTGIYGYT

clone_size: .
j_call: TRBJ2-1
v_call: TRBV14
cdr3_aa: ANSLGLARWGLEQF

clone_size: .
j_call: TRBJ2-2
v_call: TRBV7-9
cdr3_aa: ASRSRDTLDTGELF

clone_size: .
j_call: TRBJ1-2
v_call: TRBV4-1
cdr3_aa: ASSQVPGHHYGYT

clone_size: once
j_call: TRBJ2-1
v_call: TRBV19
cdr3_aa: ASSIYASERTPYNEQF

clone_size: .
j_call: TRBJ1-6
v_call: TRBV4-1
cdr3_aa: ASSQAPPNFGTHSPLH

clone_size: .
j_call: TRBJ2-1
v_call: TRBV12-5
cdr3_aa: ASGHGTSGTPFENEQF

clone_size: .
j_call: .
v_call: TRBV12-3/TRBV12-4
cdr3_aa: ASSGGGPHEQY

clone_size: .
j_call: TRBJ2-5
v_call: TRBV29-1
cdr3_aa: SVQSSGGFGETQY

clone_size: once
j_call: TRBJ2-1
v_call: TRBV7-9
cdr3_aa: ASSLLSGQDPKFYNEQF

clone_size: .
j_call: TRBJ2-1
v_call: TRBV7-9
cdr3_aa: ASSYTGRGDEQF

clone_size: .
j_call: TRBJ1-2
v_call: TRBV6-5
cdr3_aa: ASSYSGGLYGYT

clone_size: .
j_call: TRBJ1-6
v_call: TRBV6-6
cdr3_aa: ASTLEGGSPLH

clone_size: .
j_call: TRBJ2-1
v_call: TRBV20-1
cdr3_aa: SARSDNEQF

clone_size: .
j_call: TRBJ1-2
v_call: TRBV20-1
cdr3_aa: SAIRDINYGYT

clone_size: .
j_call: TRBJ2-4
v_call: TRBV28
cdr3_aa: ASSSWVLKNSQY

clone_size: .
j_call: TRBJ2-5
v_call: TRBV20-1
cdr3_aa: SAPGTSVKTQY

clone_size: few
j_call: TRBJ2-3
v_call: TRBV5-6
cdr3_aa: ASSAGRVGHTQY

clone_size: .
j_call: TRBJ2-1
v_call: TRBV6-2/TRBV6-3
cdr3_aa: ASSAGSHSYNEQF

clone_size: few
j_call: TRBJ1-6
v_call: TRBV11-2
cdr3_aa: ASSGDWTEDSPLH

clone_size: .
j_call: TRBJ2-3
v_call: TRBV29-1
cdr3_aa: SVVLAGVVWTDTQY

clone_size: .
j_call: TRBJ2-4
v_call: TRBV11-2
cdr3_aa: ASSNWGYLAKNIQY

clone_size: once
j_call: TRBJ2-5
v_call: TRBV30
cdr3_aa: AWSWGLAGGGETQY

clone_size: .
j_call: TRBJ2-5
v_call: TRBV20-1
cdr3_aa: SVPPTGSGQTQY

clone_size: .
j_call: TRBJ2-3
v_call: TRBV27
cdr3_aa: ASSLLHQGRDTQY

clone_size: .
j_call: TRBJ2-3
v_call: TRBV12-5
cdr3_aa: ASGLRLTDHVCTQY

clone_size: many
j_call: TRBJ2-1
v_call: TRBV5-6
cdr3_aa: ASSNWGGNNEQF

clone_size: .
j_call: TRBJ2-5
v_call: TRBV29-1
cdr3_aa: SSNLLGQETQY

clone_size: .
j_call: TRBJ2-3
v_call: TRBV4-1
cdr3_aa: ASSQERRGDTQY

clone_size: .
j_call: TRBJ2-7
v_call: TRBV20-1
cdr3_aa: SATPEGIYEQY

clone_size: .
j_call: TRBJ1-1
v_call: TRBV6-2/TRBV6-3
cdr3_aa: ASSITGRNTEAF

clone_size: .
j_call: TRBJ2-5
v_call: TRBV4-1
cdr3_aa: ASSQGTSGVVVETQY

clone_size: .
j_call: TRBJ1-2
v_call: TRBV10-3
cdr3_aa: AISESSRASNYGYT